This T cell receptor beta chain was retrieved from a study of cytomegalovirus exposure and HLA in healthy donors. Study-wide context: Unique TCRs numbering roughly 80 million, obtained from HLA-typed donors, made up an early data release.

For this clone: Its antigen is currently unknown.

The study's findings and limits: Later on, an analysis found that several of the most significant clusters appeared to be linked to common viral pathogens, which included parvovirus B19. In a later analysis, TCR association rates varied by HLA locus: DRB1 most, HLA-C fewest.

This CDR3 is 14 amino acids long. Germline V gene sequence: CDR1 SGHDT, CDR2 YYEEEE. V shed 4 bases, J shed 5 bases, and the junction held 4 bases outside the gene matches. The primer mix had 60 Vbeta and 13 Jbeta primers. This table comes from immunoSEQ multiplex PCR, and its TCRdb copy is limited to in-frame clones, with some not included. The repertoire consists of under 85,000 clones, with roughly three quarters occurring once and the leading ten covering about 20%. The chain links TRBV5-6 to TRBJ1-4; 8 positions match TRBD1. This TCR came from a woman aged 40 to 50 in good health and CMV-seropositive. Sequenced material: PBMCs. The CDR3 loop is CASSPRGRNEKLFF. CDR3 nucleotide sequence: TGTGCCAGCAGCCCCAGGGGGCGAAATGAAAAACTGTTTTTT.